The next 25 T cell receptor beta chains were all read from a single sample in a study of T cell repertoires in cytomegalovirus infection. One entry per CDR3 protein results from TCRdb running MiXCR on the reads. In the table there are hundreds of thousands of distinct CDR3 sequences, about 30% of which are singletons. No antigens are known for them. This sample comprised cultured PBMCs, obtained from culture after CMV antigen stimulation. Receptors were obtained from a human donor in good health (CMV status not recorded). Some clones in this sample may be carry-over from other donors' samples.

The chain employs TRBV6-2 or TRBV6-3 and TRBJ2-1; 11 bases are shared with TRBD2. The germline gives CDR1 MNHEY, CDR2 SVGEGT. The CDR3 covers 14 residues. Trimming cost V 7 bases and J 9 bases; bases outside gene matches: 8. The CDR3 reads CASILAGGRGEQFF. The DNA of the CDR3 is TGTGCCAGCATCCTAGCGGGAGGACGGGGTGAGCAGTTCTTC.

This rearrangement joins TRBV20-1 to TRBJ2-5, with D unclear. Germline lookup yields CDR1 DFQATT and CDR2 SNEGSKA (reference sequence). Trimming took 5 bases from V and 4 from J, leaving 17 bases between them. The CDR3 sequence is 14 residues long. CDR3 sequence reads: CSAPKSQVGETQYF. Written as DNA, the CDR3 is TGCAGTGCTCCCAAAAGCCAGGTTGGAGAGACCCAGTACTTC.

The CDR3 spells CASSLRTGTYNYGYTF. The DNA of the CDR3 is TGTGCCAGCAGCCTCCGTACCGGGACCTATAACTATGGCTACACCTTC. The chain links TRBV14 to TRBJ1-2, with D possibly being TRBD1 (5 bases). V lost 4 bases, J lost 1 base, and 16 bases lay in between. The CDR3 loop spans 16 amino acids. CDR1 is SGHDN and CDR2 is FVKESK in the germline V gene.

This clonotype turned up a few times. Mismatch with germline at one junction end may stem from a read error. V gene TRBV20-1 combines with J gene TRBJ1-1; D is ambiguous. CDR1 DFQATT and CDR2 SNEGSKA come from the germline V gene (reference sequence). The CDR3 runs 10 residues. The CDR3 DNA reads as TGCAGTCCTAGTTTTAATGGGGCTTTCTTT. Its translation: CSPSFNGAFF.

The V and J genes are TRBV19 and TRBJ1-4; tentatively, D is TRBD1 (5 bases). Germline CDR1 LNHDA, CDR2 SQIVND (reference sequence). Trimming pared 11 bases from V and 5 bases from J, leaving 15 bases between. The CDR3 loop spans 13 amino acids. The CDR3 reads CALAQATNEKLFF. CDR3 DNA: TGTGCCTTAGCACAGGCGACGAATGAAAAACTGTTTTTT.

This clonotype has just a few counts. V and J are TRBV10-3 and TRBJ2-3; TRBD2 aligns across 7 bases. From germline, CDR1 is ENHRY and CDR2 SYGVKD. The CDR3 is 17 amino acids. V gave up 4 bases and J gave up 0 bases; unmatched junction bases: 10. The CDR3 sequence is CAISGERGTPSTDTQYF. As DNA, the CDR3 is TGTGCCATCAGTGGTGAGCGGGGTACCCCTAGCACAGATACGCAGTATTTT.

The genes are TRBV6-6 and TRBJ1-4; D remains unclear. CDR3 length equals 14 residues. The V end lost 5 bases, the J end lost 4 bases, and 11 bases lay between the germline ends. Germline CDR1 and CDR2: MNHNY and SVGAGI (reference sequence). CDR3 sequence reads: CASSIGGRNEKLFF. CDR3 DNA sequence: TGTGCCAGCAGTATCGGCGGCCGTAATGAAAAACTGTTTTTT.

This clonotype was picked up a small number of times. The gene calls are TRBV11-2 and TRBJ2-1; TRBD2 is a possible D gene (6 bases). The V end was cut by 2 bases, the J end by 8 bases, with 13 bases between. The CDR3 totals 14 residues. CDR1 and CDR2 (germline): SGHAT, FQNNGV. CDR3 region: CASSLIFSGDEQFF. The CDR3 region has the DNA TGTGCCAGCAGCTTAATCTTTAGCGGCGATGAGCAGTTCTTC.

The gene calls are TRBV5-4 and TRBJ1-1, with TRBD1 as a possible D gene (5 bases). V lost 4 bases to trimming and J lost 6 bases, with 13 bases between them. Germline V lookup: CDR1 SGHNT, CDR2 YYREEE (reference sequence). CDR3 length equals 13 residues. The CDR3 DNA sequence: TGTGCCAGCAGCCCTCGCAGGGAAGCTGAAGCTTTCTTT. It translates to CASSPRREAEAFF.

The chain joins TRBV6-6 to TRBJ1-6; a possible D gene is TRBD1 (5 bases). Germline assignment: CDR1 MNHNY and CDR2 SVGAGI (reference sequence). V was clipped by 7 bases and J by 10 bases, with 14 bases between them. The CDR3 has 13 residues. CDR3 sequence (DNA): TGTGCCAGCACCTACGACCGGGGGTCACCCCTCCACTTT. Translating gives CASTYDRGSPLHF.

The rearrangement links TRBV20-1 to TRBJ1-4; D gene uncertain. V lost 6 bases and J 8 bases, leaving 10 bases between the germline ends. Germline CDR1 is DFQATT and CDR2 is SNEGSKA (reference sequence). The CDR3 totals 11 residues. The CDR3 here is CSAIGQEKLFF. As DNA, the CDR3 is TGCAGTGCCATCGGGCAGGAAAAACTGTTTTTT.

This clonotype was picked up a small number of times. The V gene is TRBV7-2, the J gene TRBJ2-7; D is undetermined. The CDR3 totals 14 residues. Germline loops: CDR1 SGHTA, CDR2 FQGNSA. V lost 2 bases, J lost 1 base, and 9 bases lay in between. CDR3 DNA sequence: TGTGCCAGCAGCTTAAGAGAACCGTCCTACGAGCAGTACTTC. Residues: CASSLREPSYEQYF.

This clonotype was observed a few times. This chain joins TRBV6-5 and TRBJ2-3; D is possibly TRBD1 (6 bases). With 6 bases removed from V and 9 bases from J, the gap between germline ends came to 10 bases. This CDR3 region has 11 residues. From germline, CDR1 is MNHEY and CDR2 SVGAGI. Here the CDR3 DNA reads TGTGCCAGCAGCCGGGACAAAACGCAGTATTTT. This codes for CASSRDKTQYF.

This clonotype appeared once. The chain links TRBV20-1 to TRBJ2-1; 10 nucleotides agree with TRBD1. Germline values: CDR1 DFQATT, CDR2 SNEGSKA (reference sequence). The CDR3 extends over 14 amino acids. The V gene end was trimmed by 6 bases and the J gene end by 6 bases; junction bases not matched to a gene: 8. The CDR3 spells CSAAGQGGLNEQFF. The CDR3 nucleotides read TGCAGTGCGGCAGGACAGGGGGGTCTCAATGAGCAGTTCTTC.

As for this clonotype: This could be a read error, since a much larger clone is one nucleotide away. The CDR3 end shows no conserved phenylalanine or tryptophan, and so a read error is likely. The genes are TRBV7-9 and TRBJ2-1; D may be TRBD2 (6 bases). Germline CDR1 and CDR2: SEHNR and FQNEAQ (reference sequence). This CDR3 comprises 13 residues. V was clipped by 5 bases and J by 5 bases, with 10 bases between them. The CDR3 region has the DNA TGTGCCAGCAGCCCCGGGACTCACAATGAGCAGTTCCTC. Its protein product is CASSPGTHNEQFL.

This clonotype was recorded a few times. The V gene is TRBV7-8, the J gene TRBJ2-3, with D maybe TRBD2 (6 bases). Trimming removed 4 bases at V and 2 bases at J, with 22 bases between. Germline V gene sequence: CDR1 SGHVS, CDR2 FQNEAQ. The CDR3 is 18 amino acids. The CDR3 is CASSSRPSDYVATDTQYF. The CDR3 nucleotides are TGTGCCAGCAGCTCCCGTCCTAGCGACTATGTGGCCACAGATACGCAGTATTTT.

V and J are TRBV7-6 and TRBJ2-3; 15 bases fit TRBD2. The germline V gene has CDR1 SGHVS and CDR2 FNYEAQ. The CDR3 has 20 amino acids. The J segment lost 2 bases and the V segment lost 5 bases, leaving 14 bases of the junction unmatched. The CDR3: CASSQHSARTSGRATDTQYF. CDR3 nucleotide sequence: TGTGCCAGCAGCCAACATTCCGCCCGGACTAGCGGGAGGGCCACAGATACGCAGTATTTT.

This sequence joins TRBV11-1 and TRBJ2-5; 11 bases are shared with TRBD2. CDR3 length: 17 amino acids. The V segment lost 6 bases and the J segment 1 base; nucleotides outside the gene matches: 10. CDR1 is SGHAT, CDR2 FQDESV, per germline (reference sequence). The CDR3 here is CASSRRGTSGFQETQYF. CDR3 nucleotides: TGTGCCAGCAGTCGACGTGGGACTAGCGGATTCCAAGAGACCCAGTACTTC.

This chain connects TRBV20-1 to TRBJ2-3, with 8 bases aligning to TRBD2. The length of the CDR3 is 13 residues. CDR1 is DFQATT, CDR2 SNEGSKA, per germline (reference sequence). Unmatched junction bases numbered 6, after V lost 6 bases and J lost 4 bases. CDR3 protein: CSAIAGSPDTQYF. The CDR3 DNA reads TGCAGTGCCATAGCGGGATCCCCAGATACGCAGTATTTT.

The genes are TRBV18 and TRBJ2-5; 7 bases are a match to TRBD2. Germline-derived CDR1 and CDR2 are KGHSH and LQKENI. CDR3 length: 18 amino acids. Trimming removed 0 bases from V and 2 bases from J; junction bases left unmatched: 12. The CDR3 reads CASSPPGGTTTLQETQYF. CDR3 coding DNA: TGTGCCAGCTCACCACCGGGCGGGACTACGACTCTACAAGAGACCCAGTACTTC.

The gene calls are TRBV7-8 and TRBJ2-1; 9 nucleotides match TRBD2. The CDR3 covers 14 residues. J gave up 6 bases and V 6 bases, and 6 bases lay outside the gene matches. Germline-derived CDR1 and CDR2 are SGHVS and FQNEAQ. The CDR3 here is CASRTGTSSNEQFF. The CDR3 DNA reads as TGTGCCAGCAGGACCGGGACTAGCAGCAATGAGCAGTTCTTC.

This clonotype was recorded a few times. The chain recombines TRBV7-2 with TRBJ1-1; D possibly corresponds to TRBD1 (5 bases). The V and J ends lost 5 bases and 3 bases respectively, with 16 bases between them. The CDR3 runs 15 residues. Germline V gives CDR1 SGHTA, CDR2 FQGNSA. CDR3 coding DNA: TGTGCCAGCAGCACCCAGACAGCAGGTTACACTGAAGCTTTCTTT. This codes for CASSTQTAGYTEAFF.

This clonotype came up many times. The CDR3 DNA follows: TGTGCCAGCACCATTACCGCGAACACCGGGGAGCTGTTTTTT. Amino acids: CASTITANTGELFF. This chain uses TRBV7-8 with TRBJ2-2; D gene ambiguous. Trimming removed 7 bases from V and 0 bases from J, with 9 bases in between. Germline assignment: CDR1 SGHVS and CDR2 FQNEAQ. The CDR3 runs 14 residues.

This sequence joins TRBV14 and TRBJ2-1; TRBD2 agrees at 12 bases. The CDR3 consists of 15 residues. The V segment lost 4 bases and the J segment 10 bases; nucleotides outside the gene matches: 8. Germline V CDR1 and CDR2: SGHDN, FVKESK. CDR3 sequence (DNA): TGTGCCAGCAGCCCACTAGCGGGAGGTTCATTGGAGCAGTTCTTC. It specifies CASSPLAGGSLEQFF.

This clonotype has at least ten counts. The genes are TRBV7-2 and TRBJ1-2; the D is unclear. Germline V CDR1 and CDR2: SGHTA, FQGNSA. Trimming removed 5 bases from V and 8 bases from J, with 12 bases in between. This CDR3 spans 12 amino acids. CDR3 protein: CASSERSSGYTF. Written as DNA, the CDR3 is TGTGCCAGCAGCGAAAGGTCTTCGGGCTACACCTTC.